Shown below are 32 T cell receptor beta chains from a single sample sequenced in a study of beta chain features in type 1 diabetes. Sequencing targeted expressed TCRB transcripts, as all isolated RNA had been reverse transcribed. Sequenced by immunoSEQ multiplex PCR; TCRdb stores in-frame clones only, minus some. The top ten hold about 1.3% of the sample, which has over 120,000 clones, about 9.4% seen once. The sequencing sample was made of naive CD4+ T cells from blood. These receptors originate from a man in his late teens or twenties in good health.

This clone occurred many times. The chain is built from TRBV23-1 and TRBJ2-5; D might be TRBD1 (6 bases). TRBV23-1 is an ORF for which the function is uncertain. This CDR3 region has 15 residues. V was cut by 2 bases and J by 0 bases, with 10 bases left in between. CDR3 DNA sequence: TGCGCCAGCAGTCAAGGACAGACAAACCAAGAGACCCAGTACTTC. This sequence encodes CASSQGQTNQETQYF.

This chain connects TRBV7-9 to TRBJ2-2; no clear D. CDR1 and CDR2 (germline): SEHNR, FQNEAQ (reference sequence). The V gene lost 4 bases and the J gene lost 0 bases, with 12 bases spanning the gap. This CDR3 has 16 amino acids. Written as DNA, the CDR3 is TGTGCCAGCAGCTATTTACAGACCTCGAACACCGGGGAGCTGTTTTTT. Its protein product is CASSYLQTSNTGELFF.

The chain has TRBV5-1 and TRBJ2-3; D may be TRBD1 (5 bases). The ends were cut back, 4 bases at V and 5 bases at J, with 17 bases in the middle. This CDR3 is built from 15 residues. CDR1 and CDR2 from the germline V gene are SGHRS and YFSETQ. This CDR3 is CASSSAGPAQDTQYF. The CDR3 DNA follows: TGCGCCAGCAGCAGCGCAGGGCCCGCGCAAGATACGCAGTATTTT. Based on the CDR3 plus reference TRBV5-1 and TRBJ2-3, the full variable domain is KAGVTQTPRYLIKTRGQQVTLSCSPISGHRSVSWYQQTPGQGLQFLFEYFSETQRNKGNFPGRFSGRQFSNSRSEMNVSTLELGDSALYLCASSSAGPAQDTQYFGPGTRLTVL.

The chain employs TRBV28 and TRBJ1-4; no definite D call. The V gene's germline CDR1 is MDHEN and CDR2 SYDVKM. V dropped 6 bases and J dropped 2 bases, with 10 bases sitting between them. The CDR3 contains 14 residues. The CDR3 nucleotides are TGTGCCAGCAGAAGTACTCCTACTAATGAAAAACTGTTTTTT. This sequence encodes CASRSTPTNEKLFF.

The chain links TRBV2 to TRBJ2-3; 7 positions agree with TRBD1. The CDR3 is 14 residues long. Per germline, CDR1 SNHLY and CDR2 FYNNEI. V lost 6 bases, J lost 4 bases, and 7 bases stayed unmatched. The CDR3 loop reads CASRDPGQSDTQYF. The CDR3 bases are TGTGCCAGCAGAGACCCGGGACAGTCAGATACGCAGTATTTT.

This clone turned up a few times. This chain uses TRBV13 with TRBJ2-2; 7 nucleotides match TRBD2. The CDR3 loop spans 15 amino acids. Trimming took 7 bases from V and 4 from J; bases not matched to a gene: 9. Germline V gene lookup returns CDR1 PRHDT and CDR2 FYEKMQ (reference sequence). The CDR3 DNA reads TGTGCCAGCAAACTAGCGAGTCTTGGCACCGGGGAGCTGTTTTTT. Its translation: CASKLASLGTGELFF.

V and J are TRBV2 and TRBJ2-7, with TRBD1 matching over 8 bases. Germline-derived CDR1 and CDR2 are SNHLY and FYNNEI. CDR3 size: 14 residues. Losses at the gene ends were 7 bases for V and 3 bases for J; bases not matched to a gene: 8. The DNA of the CDR3 is TGTGCCAGCACGCGGGGACAGGATTTCTACGAGCAGTACTTC. This translates into CASTRGQDFYEQYF.

This sequence joins TRBV7-9 and TRBJ1-4; tentative D call: TRBD1 (6 bases). V was shortened by 4 bases and J by 4 bases, with 10 bases between the two germline ends. The V gene's germline CDR1 is SEHNR and CDR2 FQNEAQ (reference sequence). This CDR3 has 14 residues. The CDR3 sequence: CASSSRGYNEKLFF. The DNA of the CDR3 is TGTGCCAGCAGCTCCAGGGGTTATAATGAAAAACTGTTTTTT.

The chain joins TRBV7-6 to TRBJ2-1; D ambiguous. Deletions cut 3 bases from V and 8 bases from J, with 8 bases between. Germline CDR1 reads SGHVS; CDR2 reads FNYEAQ. The CDR3 has 12 amino acids. The CDR3 nucleotides are TGTGCCAGCAGCTTTCTTACGGATGAGCAGTTCTTC. It translates to CASSFLTDEQFF.

The V call is TRBV5-1, the J call TRBJ2-3, with TRBD2 identical over 10 bases. After removal of 4 bases from V and 4 bases from J, the junction contained 6 bases not matched to a gene. Germline V gives CDR1 SGHRS, CDR2 YFSETQ. The CDR3 extends over 15 amino acids. CDR3 in DNA: TGCGCCAGCAGCGAGCGGGGGGGTATTTCAGATACGCAGTATTTT. This codes for CASSERGGISDTQYF.

This clone has only a few counts. This chain's CDR3 is CASEQGNQPQHF. The CDR3, as DNA: TGTGCCAGCGAACAGGGCAATCAGCCCCAGCATTTT. The genes are TRBV7-9 and TRBJ1-5, with a possible D match to TRBD1 (5 bases). The CDR3 length is 12 residues. V was cut by 8 bases and J by 2 bases, with 7 bases left in between. Germline CDR1 SEHNR, CDR2 FQNEAQ (reference sequence).

The genes are TRBV7-3 and TRBJ2-7; TRBD1 aligns across 7 bases. The CDR3 totals 17 residues. Germline loops: CDR1 SGHTA, CDR2 FQGTGA. V dropped 3 bases and J dropped 0; count of bases not matched to a gene: 11. DNA of the CDR3: TGTGCCAGCAGCTTTCCGGGACAGACAACCAGCTCCTACGAGCAGTACTTC. Translating gives CASSFPGQTTSSYEQYF.

The V gene is TRBV6-5, the J gene TRBJ2-1; possibly TRBD1 for D (6 bases). Germline V gives CDR1 MNHEY, CDR2 SVGAGI. The germline V and J ends were trimmed by 6 bases and 0 bases, with 6 bases remaining between them. There are 13 residues in the CDR3. CDR3 in amino acids: CASRQGSYNEQFF. CDR3 DNA sequence: TGTGCCAGCAGACAGGGCTCCTACAATGAGCAGTTCTTC.

CDR3 sequence (DNA): TGCGCCAGCAGCTCCACAGGGAGTGCGAACACCGGGGAGCTGTTTTTT. Protein product: CASSSTGSANTGELFF. V gene TRBV5-1 combines with J gene TRBJ2-2, with a possible D match to TRBD1 (6 bases). The CDR3 contains 16 residues. Trimming cost V 3 bases and J 0 bases, with 12 bases left between them. Germline CDR1 and CDR2: SGHRS and YFSETQ.

This sequence joins TRBV28 and TRBJ2-3; D call uncertain. The germline CDR1 and CDR2 sequences are MDHEN and SYDVKM. The V and J ends lost 6 bases and 2 bases respectively, with 6 bases between them. There are 12 residues in the CDR3. CDR3 loop: CASSMSTDTQYF. The CDR3, as DNA: TGTGCCAGCAGCATGTCCACAGATACGCAGTATTTT.

The CDR3 sequence: CASSYGRTGGNSPLHF. DNA of the CDR3: TGTGCCAGCAGCTATGGACGGACGGGGGGCAATTCACCCCTCCACTTT. J is TRBJ1-6 and V is TRBV11-2, with D possibly matching TRBD1 (6 bases). Germline V gene data show CDR1 as SGHAT and CDR2 as FQNNGV. Between the trimmed V and J ends, which lost 4 bases and 7 bases, there was a span of 17 bases. The CDR3 is 16 residues long.

This chain connects TRBV19 to TRBJ2-3; TRBD2 matches 8 bases. Germline lookup yields CDR1 LNHDA and CDR2 SQIVND (reference sequence). This CDR3 region has 16 residues. V was clipped by 5 bases and J by 6 bases; unmatched bases: 13. This CDR3 reads CASSSRIAGIVDTQYF. The CDR3 nucleotides read TGTGCCAGTAGTTCCCGGATAGCGGGGATTGTGGATACGCAGTATTTT.

The J gene is TRBJ2-7, the V gene TRBV28; weak D call: TRBD2 (7 bases). V lost 8 bases, J lost 2 bases, and 16 bases lay in between. From germline, CDR1 is MDHEN and CDR2 SYDVKM. This CDR3 has 14 amino acids. The CDR3 region is CASGSGGPTYEQYF. The CDR3, as DNA: TGTGCCAGCGGGTCCGGGGGGCCCACCTACGAGCAGTACTTC.

This clone has just a few counts. CDR3 in DNA: TGTGCCAGCAGCCCTAGCCCCGTGAACACTGAAGCTTTCTTT. This encodes CASSPSPVNTEAFF. V is TRBV7-2 and J is TRBJ1-1, with D unclear. The CDR3 has 14 amino acids. Germline V gives CDR1 SGHTA, CDR2 FQGNSA. V lost 5 bases to trimming and J lost 0 bases, with 10 bases between them. Variable domain in full (rest from reference TRBV7-2 and TRBJ1-1): GAGVSQSPSNKVTEKGKDVELRCDPISGHTALYWYRQSLGQGLEFLIYFQGNSAPDKSGLPSDRFSAERTGGSVSTLTIQRTQQEDSAVYLCASSPSPVNTEAFFGQGTRLTVV.

In this sample, this clone turned up a few times. This chain joins TRBV5-1 and TRBJ1-3; D remains ambiguous. The CDR3 is made up of 17 amino acids. CDR1 is SGHRS, CDR2 YFSETQ, per germline. Trimming pared 4 bases from V and 0 bases from J, leaving 17 bases between. CDR3 loop: CASSVDYGRVSGNTIYF. The CDR3 coding sequence is TGCGCCAGCAGCGTTGATTACGGTCGAGTCTCTGGAAACACCATATATTTT.

The sample holds one count of this clone. The chain is built from TRBV7-2 and TRBJ2-7, with D maybe TRBD2 (7 bases). The CDR3 is 16 amino acids. The germline CDR1 and CDR2 sequences are SGHTA and FQGNSA. V gave up 6 bases and J gave up 1 base, with 19 bases separating them. The DNA for the CDR3 is TGTGCCAGCAGTCAAGGGGGAGGGGGGCTTTCCTACGAGCAGTACTTC. It codes for CASSQGGGGLSYEQYF.

This clone was observed a handful of times. The J gene is TRBJ2-1, the V gene TRBV4-3, with TRBD1 matching over 11 bases. Trimming at V came to 3 bases and at J to 6 bases, leaving 16 bases not matched to a gene. There are 19 residues in the CDR3. Germline CDR1 is LGHNA and CDR2 is YSLEER. In DNA, the CDR3 is TGCGCCAGCAGCCACCCCCTAGGGAGAGGGGGGACAGGGGGCAATGAGCAGTTCTTC. This encodes CASSHPLGRGGTGGNEQFF.

This clone occurred a few times. The V call is TRBV7-6, the J call TRBJ2-3, with TRBD2 matching 7 bases. Looked up from germline, CDR1 is SGHVS and CDR2 is FNYEAQ. The length of the CDR3 is 17 residues. The J segment lost 0 bases and the V segment lost 6 bases, leaving 12 bases of the junction unmatched. CDR3 nucleotide sequence: TGTGCCAGCAGTCCATTTGGGAGCGGGGCTAGCACAGATACGCAGTATTTT. Protein: CASSPFGSGASTDTQYF.

The chain joins TRBV6-5 to TRBJ1-2, with a tentative D call TRBD1 (6 bases). CDR1 MNHEY and CDR2 SVGAGI come from the germline V gene. V lost 2 bases, J lost 6 bases, and 10 bases lay in between. The CDR3 runs 13 residues. CDR3 region: CASSYGEGDGYTF. The CDR3 nucleotides read TGTGCCAGCAGTTACGGTGAGGGGGATGGCTACACCTTC.

The chain couples TRBV9 to TRBJ2-5, with D hard to call. Trimming removed 1 base from V and 5 bases from J, with 12 bases in between. CDR1 SGDLS and CDR2 YYNGEE come from the germline V gene. The CDR3 spans 14 residues. The CDR3, as DNA: TGTGCCAGCAGCGTACGTCCTTCCAGGGAGACCCAGTACTTC. It codes for CASSVRPSRETQYF.

The V gene is TRBV23-1, the J gene TRBJ1-5; 7 nucleotides agree with TRBD1. TRBV23-1 is flagged as an ORF with uncertain function. CDR3 length: 15 amino acids. V lost 5 bases, J lost 5 bases, and 9 bases stayed unmatched. CDR3 region: CASSRGQIYYQPQHF. DNA of the CDR3: TGCGCCAGCAGTAGGGGACAGATTTACTATCAGCCCCAGCATTTT.

The sample holds a few counts of this clone. This CDR3 reads CASSYDRSLSTDTQYF. The CDR3, as DNA: TGTGCCAGCAGTTACGACAGGTCCCTTAGCACAGATACGCAGTATTTT. V usage is TRBV6-5 and J usage is TRBJ2-3; D perhaps matches TRBD1 (6 bases). The germline V and J ends were trimmed by 2 bases and 0 bases, with 12 bases remaining between them. CDR3 size: 16 residues. Germline V gene sequence: CDR1 MNHEY, CDR2 SVGAGI.

This clone has only a few counts. The chain carries TRBV7-9 and TRBJ2-3; maybe TRBD2 (5 bases). The CDR3 has 14 amino acids. The germline CDR1 and CDR2 sequences are SEHNR and FQNEAQ (reference sequence). Deletions cut 5 bases from V and 2 bases from J, with 11 bases between. CDR3 DNA: TGTGCCAGCAGCCCGGGGAGCAACACAGATACGCAGTATTTT. This codes for CASSPGSNTDTQYF.

Worth noting for this clone: In the same sample, other DNA sequences code for this CDR3. V usage is TRBV7-2 and J usage is TRBJ1-6; the D is unclear. Germline CDR1 reads SGHTA; CDR2 reads FQGNSA. CDR3 size: 15 residues. The germline V and J ends were trimmed by 1 base and 6 bases, with 10 bases remaining between them. The CDR3 is CASSLGAVSNSPLHF. The CDR3 DNA is TGTGCCAGCAGCTTAGGGGCAGTTAGTAATTCACCCCTCCACTTT. Complete variable domain (other parts from reference TRBV7-2 and TRBJ1-6): GAGVSQSPSNKVTEKGKDVELRCDPISGHTALYWYRQSLGQGLEFLIYFQGNSAPDKSGLPSDRFSAERTGGSVSTLTIQRTQQEDSAVYLCASSLGAVSNSPLHFGNGTRLTVT.

The chain links TRBV28 to TRBJ2-1; a possible D gene is TRBD2 (7 bases). The V gene's germline CDR1 is MDHEN and CDR2 SYDVKM. The germline V and J ends were trimmed by 3 bases and 7 bases, with 16 bases remaining between them. The length of the CDR3 is 15 residues. CDR3 DNA: TGTGCCAGCAGTTTGGGTGGGGGGGCGCGGAATGAGCAGTTCTTC. The encoded protein is CASSLGGGARNEQFF.

This rearrangement joins TRBV5-1 to TRBJ1-2; D gene unclear. The germline V and J ends were trimmed by 4 bases and 4 bases, with 14 bases remaining between them. The CDR3 consists of 14 residues. The V gene's germline CDR1 is SGHRS and CDR2 YFSETQ. The DNA of the CDR3 is TGCGCCAGCAGCCCTATGTCAGGAACCTATGGCTACACCTTC. Translation: CASSPMSGTYGYTF.

A few counts support this clone. This CDR3 is CASRDLPTDTQYF. In nucleotides, the CDR3 is TGTGCCAGCCGGGACTTACCCACAGATACGCAGTATTTT. The rearrangement links TRBV6-5 to TRBJ2-3, with TRBD2 as a possible D gene (6 bases). The CDR3 contains 13 residues. Germline V lookup: CDR1 MNHEY, CDR2 SVGAGI. Between the trimmed V and J ends, which lost 8 bases and 2 bases, there was a span of 11 bases.